This T cell receptor beta chain was identified in a study of CD8 T cells in ankylosing spondylitis. V was cut by 0 bases and J by 7 bases, with 10 bases left in between. Per the germline V gene, CDR1 is SGHDT and CDR2 is YYEEEE. CDR3 length equals 13 residues. On this clonotype: Its antigen is not known.

By quantitative 5'-RACE with molecular barcodes, the TCR beta libraries were made. One entry per CDR3 protein results from TCRdb running MiXCR on the 5' RACE reads. The table records 300,000 to 400,000 distinct CDR3 sequences, approximately 20% of them present only once. Study-level results: Reports of some motif variants in reactive arthritis synovial fluid and blood predate this one. Apparently characteristic of ankylosing spondylitis blood was a TCR beta motif (roughly eight highly homologous variants). Reported data indicate significant enrichment of disease-linked clones within matched ankylosing spondylitis synovial fluid.

The clonotype was recovered from a male donor with ankylosing spondylitis. V is TRBV5-6 and J is TRBJ1-1, with D uncertain. Sequences were obtained from blood, either unsorted or a sorted T cell fraction (not recorded which). The CDR3 coding sequence is TGTGCCAGCAGCTTGGGCCTCGGGCGTGAAGCTTTCTTT. Its protein is CASSLGLGREAFF. Full variable domain (rest looked up from reference TRBV5-6 and TRBJ1-1): DAGVTQSPTHLIKTRGQQVTLRCSPKSGHDTVSWYQQALGQGPQFIFQYYEEEERQRGNFPDRFSGHQFPNYSSELNVNALLLGDSALYLCASSLGLGREAFFGQGTRLTVV.